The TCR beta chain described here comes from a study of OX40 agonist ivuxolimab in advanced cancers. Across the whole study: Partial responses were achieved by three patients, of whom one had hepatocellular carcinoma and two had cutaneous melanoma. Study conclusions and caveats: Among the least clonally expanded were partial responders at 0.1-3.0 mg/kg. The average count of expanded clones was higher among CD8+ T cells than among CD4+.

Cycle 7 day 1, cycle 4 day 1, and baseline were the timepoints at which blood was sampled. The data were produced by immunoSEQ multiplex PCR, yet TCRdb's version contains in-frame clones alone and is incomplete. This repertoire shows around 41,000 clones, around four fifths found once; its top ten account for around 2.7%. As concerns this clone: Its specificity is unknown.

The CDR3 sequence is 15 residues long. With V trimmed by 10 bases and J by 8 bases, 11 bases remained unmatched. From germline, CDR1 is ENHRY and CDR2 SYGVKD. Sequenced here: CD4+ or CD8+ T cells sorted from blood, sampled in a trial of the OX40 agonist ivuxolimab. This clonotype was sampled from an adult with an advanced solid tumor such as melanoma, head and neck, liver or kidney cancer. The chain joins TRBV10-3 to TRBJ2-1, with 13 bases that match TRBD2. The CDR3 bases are TGTGCCAGCATAGTACACACTAGCGGGAGGGATGAGCAGTTCTTC. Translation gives CASIVHTSGRDEQFF.